This TCR beta chain stems from a study of blood T cells in healthy people across ages. With 4 bases clipped from V and 0 bases from J, the junction kept 14 bases outside the gene matches. CDR1 is SNHLY, CDR2 FYNNEI, per germline. The CDR3 is 19 amino acids. Primed by a sample-barcoded 5' primer and a J-beta primer mix, a second PCR proceeded for 7 to 11 cycles. TCRdb re-derived calls from the 5' RACE reads in MiXCR, one entry per CDR3 protein. The sample contains about 620,000 distinct CDR3 sequences, around a fifth of which appear only once. This clonotype showed up just a few times. Sequences were obtained from blood. The TCR originated in an older man in good health. The rearrangement links TRBV2 to TRBJ2-4, with 8 bases matching TRBD1. In DNA form, the CDR3 reads TGTGCCAGCAGTGCACAGGACAGGGTTGCTGCAATAGCCAAAAACATTCAGTACTTC. Its protein product is CASSAQDRVAAIAKNIQYF.